The next 9 T cell receptor beta chains were all read from a single sample in a study of blood T cell repertoires in COVID-19. Produced via immunoSEQ multiplex PCR; TCRdb's table is partial and in-frame only. Among about 300,000 clones, roughly 90% were seen once, and the ten largest hold roughly 6.7%. The material sequenced was peripheral blood. These TCRs come from a man aged 18 to 29 who had recovered from COVID-19.

This sequence joins TRBV18 and TRBJ2-2; D possibly corresponds to TRBD2 (5 bases). Germline lookup yields CDR1 KGHSH and CDR2 LQKENI. The CDR3 runs to 15 residues. V was trimmed by 4 bases and J by 1 base, leaving 10 bases between them. For the CDR3, the DNA is TGTGCCAGCTCACTAGGTCGGGAGAACACCGGGGAGCTGTTTTTT. Amino acids: CASSLGRENTGELFF.

This chain links TRBV28 with TRBJ1-2; 8 nucleotides match TRBD1. Trimming at V came to 8 bases and at J to 4 bases, leaving 6 bases not matched to a gene. Germline V gene sequence: CDR1 MDHEN, CDR2 SYDVKM. This CDR3 has 13 residues. The CDR3 region has the DNA TGTGCCAGCGCGGTGGACAGGGCCTATGGCTACACCTTC. This gives the protein CASAVDRAYGYTF.

The chain uses TRBV12-3 or TRBV12-4 and TRBJ1-6; no firm D call. This CDR3 contains 13 residues. V was cut by 3 bases and J by 7 bases, with 7 bases left in between. This chain's CDR3 is CASSFRRNSPLHF. CDR3 nucleotides: TGTGCCAGCAGTTTTAGGAGGAATTCACCCCTCCACTTT.

This chain connects TRBV21-1 to TRBJ2-3; the DNA was not used to check the table's D call, TRBD1. TRBV21-1 is recorded as a pseudogene. The CDR3 loop spans 18 amino acids. Written as DNA, the CDR3 is TGTGCCAGCAGCAAATACGAACTACAGGGGGTTAGCACAGATACGCAGTATTTT. As protein: CASSKYELQGVSTDTQYF.

J is TRBJ2-7 and V is TRBV30; 9 bases fit TRBD1. Germline CDR1 GTSNPN, CDR2 SVGIG (reference sequence). This CDR3 has 15 amino acids. With V trimmed by 1 base and J by 3 bases, 7 bases remained unmatched. The CDR3 loop reads CAWSAPGTGIYEQYF. The CDR3 nucleotides are TGTGCCTGGAGTGCCCCCGGGACAGGGATCTACGAGCAGTACTTC.

This clone was seen only a few times. The chain combines TRBV6-4 with TRBJ2-3; 10 positions agree with TRBD2. Trimming took 7 bases from V and 0 from J; bases not matched to a gene: 4. The germline gives CDR1 MRHNA, CDR2 SNTAGT. The CDR3 loop spans 15 amino acids. The CDR3 sequence is CASTPSGGSTDTQYF. For the CDR3, the DNA is TGTGCCAGCACGCCTAGCGGGGGAAGCACAGATACGCAGTATTTT.

This chain joins TRBV27 and TRBJ2-3; D may be TRBD2 (5 bases). CDR3 length equals 14 residues. The V and J ends lost 8 bases and 3 bases respectively, with 15 bases between them. CDR1 and CDR2 from the germline V gene are MNHEY and SMNVEV (reference sequence). CDR3 in amino acids: CASAERVGTDTQYF. CDR3 coding DNA: TGTGCCAGCGCAGAGAGGGTAGGGACAGATACGCAGTATTTT.

This chain connects TRBV7-2 to TRBJ1-2; TRBD1 is a possible D gene (6 bases). Trimming left V 5 bases short and J 2 bases short, with 12 bases between. The CDR3 loop spans 14 amino acids. Germline lookup yields CDR1 SGHTA and CDR2 FQGNSA. CDR3 nucleotide sequence: TGTGCCAGCAGCCTTAGGACAGAAAACTATGGCTACACCTTC. Translated: CASSLRTENYGYTF.

This sequence joins TRBV9 and TRBJ2-1, with 7 bases that match TRBD2. The CDR3 is 14 residues long. V trimming: 6 bases; J trimming: 5 bases; junction bases outside the gene matches: 8. CDR1 and CDR2 (germline): SGDLS, YYNGEE. As DNA, the CDR3 is TGTGCCAGCAATAAGCGGGATTTCGACAATGAGCAGTTCTTC. The encoded protein is CASNKRDFDNEQFF. Variable domain in full (rest from reference TRBV9 and TRBJ2-1): DSGVTQTPKHLITATGQRVTLRCSPRSGDLSVYWYQQSLDQGLQFLIQYYNGEERAKGNILERFSAQQFPDLHSELNLSSLELGDSALYFCASNKRDFDNEQFFGPGTRLTVL.